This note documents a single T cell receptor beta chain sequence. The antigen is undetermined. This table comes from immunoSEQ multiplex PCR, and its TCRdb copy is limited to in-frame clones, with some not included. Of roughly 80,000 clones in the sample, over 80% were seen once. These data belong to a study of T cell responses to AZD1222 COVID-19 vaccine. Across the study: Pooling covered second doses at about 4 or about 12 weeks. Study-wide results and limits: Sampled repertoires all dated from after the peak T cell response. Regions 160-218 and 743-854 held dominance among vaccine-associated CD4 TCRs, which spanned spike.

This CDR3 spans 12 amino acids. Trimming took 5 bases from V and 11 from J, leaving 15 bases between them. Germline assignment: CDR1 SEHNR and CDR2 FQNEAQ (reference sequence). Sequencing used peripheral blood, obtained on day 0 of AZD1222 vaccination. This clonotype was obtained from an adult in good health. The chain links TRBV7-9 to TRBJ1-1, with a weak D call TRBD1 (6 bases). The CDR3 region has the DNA TGTGCCAGCAGCAAACCGGGGGCTTCGGCTTTCTTT. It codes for CASSKPGASAFF. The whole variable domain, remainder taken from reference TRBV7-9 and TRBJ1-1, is DTGVSQNPRHKITKRGQNVTFRCDPISEHNRLYWYRQTLGQGPEFLTYFQNEAQLEKSRLLSDRFSAERPKGSFSTLEIQRTEQGDSAMYLCASSKPGASAFFGQGTRLTVV.